This entry features one T cell receptor (beta chain) sequence. V gave up 2 bases and J gave up 2 bases; unmatched junction bases: 4. Germline V lookup: CDR1 SGHVS, CDR2 FNYEAQ. CDR3 length: 15 amino acids. Original processing notes: From reference gene primer amplification, estimates of nucleated cell counts were derived. Assay: immunoSEQ multiplex PCR; the TCRdb copy retains only in-frame clones and omits some. V and J calls and clone size follow that table, whereas D and trimming were derived from the DNA. The table records roughly 43,000 clones, about four fifths of them present only once. The record originates from a study of blood T cell repertoires in COVID-19. About the study: Samples came from the United States, Italy and Spain, spanning acute and convalescent COVID-19. T cells, B-cell-depleted T cells, or PBMCs supplied cDNA or gDNA.

Sequenced input: peripheral blood. The rearrangement joins TRBV7-6 to TRBJ2-3, with 7 bases matching TRBD2. The TCR comes from a woman of 80 years or more with acute or convalescent COVID-19. CDR3 sequence: CASSLTGTNTDTQYF. The CDR3 nucleotides are TGTGCCAGCAGCTTAACCGGGACTAACACAGATACGCAGTATTTT.